One and the same sample provided the 14 T cell receptor beta chains below, sequenced in a study of cytomegalovirus exposure and HLA in healthy donors. PCR was performed using 60 Vbeta and 13 Jbeta primers. Measured with immunoSEQ multiplex PCR; TCRdb has only the in-frame clones, and not every one. This table holds approximately 120,000 clones, roughly 80% found once. The sequenced material came from PBMCs. These receptors all stem from a man aged 18 to 30 in good health and CMV-seropositive.

The chain recombines TRBV11-2 with TRBJ1-3; 12 bases line up with TRBD1. Trimming at V came to 4 bases and at J to 8 bases, leaving 9 bases not matched to a gene. From germline, CDR1 is SGHAT and CDR2 FQNNGV. CDR3 length: 16 amino acids. The CDR3 sequence: CASSSGTGGRRDTIYF. CDR3 sequence (DNA): TGTGCCAGCAGCTCCGGGACAGGGGGCCGTAGGGACACCATATATTTT.

This clone has a handful of counts. The chain combines TRBV27 with TRBJ1-1; 7 bases fit TRBD1. In germline, CDR1 is MNHEY, CDR2 SMNVEV (reference sequence). The CDR3 runs to 14 residues. V lost 0 bases and J lost 4; bases outside the gene matches: 2. The CDR3 spells CASSLSQGGTEAFF. The CDR3 nucleotides read TGTGCCAGCAGTTTATCCCAGGGGGGCACTGAAGCTTTCTTT.

The CDR3, as DNA: TGTGCCTGGAGTGTCCTAGGGCAGGGTGTCAATGAGCAGTTCTTC. This codes for CAWSVLGQGVNEQFF. The chain combines TRBV30 with TRBJ2-1, with D perhaps matching TRBD1 (5 bases). Trimming removed 0 bases at V and 6 bases at J, with 15 bases between. CDR1 and CDR2 from the germline V gene are GTSNPN and SVGIG (reference sequence). The CDR3 is 15 residues long.

With respect to this clone: Other DNA sequences in the sample encode the same CDR3. The rearrangement links TRBV19 to TRBJ2-7, with TRBD1 identical over 8 bases. Trimming at V came to 3 bases and at J to 2 bases, leaving 3 bases not matched to a gene. The CDR3 runs to 14 residues. Germline assignment: CDR1 LNHDA and CDR2 SQIVND (reference sequence). The CDR3 sequence: CASSMGRGPYEQYF. The CDR3 coding sequence is TGTGCCAGTAGTATGGGCAGGGGGCCCTACGAGCAGTACTTC. Complete variable domain (other parts from reference TRBV19 and TRBJ2-7): DGGITQSPKYLFRKEGQNVTLSCEQNLNHDAMYWYRQDPGQGLRLIYYSQIVNDFQKGDIAEGYSVSREKKESFPLTVTSAQKNPTAFYLCASSMGRGPYEQYFGPGTRLTVT.

This clone is medium-sized. CDR3 sequence: CASSTSSGGHTEAFF. CDR3 DNA: TGTGCCAGCAGCACCTCGTCAGGGGGACACACTGAAGCTTTCTTT. This chain joins TRBV5-6 and TRBJ1-1; 7 bases align to TRBD1. J lost 3 bases, V lost 4 bases, and 9 bases had no gene match. The CDR3 extends over 15 amino acids. CDR1 and CDR2 (germline): SGHDT, YYEEEE.

This clone has a single count. The chain combines TRBV5-4 with TRBJ2-3; 7 nucleotides agree with TRBD2. The germline gives CDR1 SGHNT, CDR2 YYREEE (reference sequence). V trimming: 5 bases; J trimming: 0 bases; junction bases outside the gene matches: 6. The CDR3 loop spans 15 amino acids. The CDR3 DNA sequence: TGTGCCAGCAGAATTGCCGGGGGGAGCACAGATACGCAGTATTTT. It yields the protein CASRIAGGSTDTQYF.

The chain recombines TRBV10-3 with TRBJ2-5; no definite D call. The J call is uncertain, as TRBJ2-7 better fits the DNA end. The germline gives CDR1 ENHRY, CDR2 SYGVKD. The CDR3 length is 13 residues. CDR3: CAISEVPTYEQYF. CDR3 bases: TGTGCCATCAGTGAGGTCCCCACCTACGAGCAGTACTTC.

This clone turned up a few times. The rearrangement joins TRBV7-9 to TRBJ2-7, with TRBD1 matching 7 bases. The germline V gene encodes CDR1 SEHNR and CDR2 FQNEAQ (reference sequence). CDR3 length: 13 residues. V shed 5 bases and J 2 bases; nucleotides not matched to a gene: 3. The CDR3: CASSRDRTYEQYF. DNA of the CDR3: TGTGCCAGCAGCCGGGACAGAACCTACGAGCAGTACTTC.

The J gene is TRBJ2-3, the V gene TRBV7-2; D is perhaps TRBD1 (5 bases). Germline-derived CDR1 and CDR2 are SGHTA and FQGNSA. The CDR3 loop spans 13 amino acids. The V end lost 7 bases, the J end lost 2 bases, and 10 bases lay between the germline ends. CDR3 nucleotide sequence: TGTGCCAGCAAGACAGCTCCCACAGATACGCAGTATTTT. Translation: CASKTAPTDTQYF.

This sequence joins TRBV5-1 and TRBJ2-3; weak D call: TRBD1 (6 bases). The germline V gene encodes CDR1 SGHRS and CDR2 YFSETQ. Trimming shortened V by 2 bases and J by 3 bases, and 13 bases separated the two germline ends. This CDR3 is 15 amino acids long. In DNA, the CDR3 is TGCGCCAGCAGCTTCTCCAGGGGTATGACAGATACGCAGTATTTT. As protein: CASSFSRGMTDTQYF.

V is TRBV5-4 and J is TRBJ1-1; 11 bases match TRBD1. Trimming cost V 2 bases and J 6 bases; bases outside gene matches: 9. This CDR3 is 16 amino acids long. Germline values: CDR1 SGHNT, CDR2 YYREEE (reference sequence). DNA of the CDR3: TGTGCCAGCAGCTTCGGGGGACAGGGGGGTATAGCTGAAGCTTTCTTT. It translates to CASSFGGQGGIAEAFF.

The V gene is TRBV7-8, the J gene TRBJ2-3, with 12 bases lining up with TRBD2. Germline CDR1 SGHVS, CDR2 FQNEAQ. Losses at the gene ends were 3 bases for V and 6 bases for J; bases not matched to a gene: 4. CDR3 length equals 15 residues. CDR3 nucleotides: TGTGCCAGCAGCTTGATGACTAGCGGGAGCGATACGCAGTATTTT. Translated, it gives CASSLMTSGSDTQYF.

This chain connects TRBV2 to TRBJ2-6; D may be TRBD1 (5 bases). This CDR3 is 15 amino acids long. The V end lost 4 bases, the J end lost 0 bases, and 7 bases lay between the germline ends. CDR1 SNHLY and CDR2 FYNNEI come from the germline V gene. CDR3 sequence: CASSVRDSGANVLTF. CDR3 nucleotides: TGTGCCAGCAGTGTCAGGGACTCTGGGGCCAACGTCCTGACTTTC.

This chain connects TRBV2 to TRBJ1-1, with D perhaps matching TRBD1 (6 bases). The CDR3 loop spans 18 amino acids. Trimming pared 5 bases from V and 3 bases from J, leaving 25 bases between. Germline V gene sequence: CDR1 SNHLY, CDR2 FYNNEI. The CDR3 loop is CASSRRWGQFSLDTEAFF. In nucleotides, the CDR3 is TGTGCCAGCAGTCGCCGGTGGGGACAATTTTCCTTGGACACTGAAGCTTTCTTT.